The entry below describes one TCR beta chain. The target antigen is unknown. The data are from a study of cytomegalovirus exposure and HLA in healthy donors. Notes on the study in general: In a later analysis, specific HLA alleles were associated with more than 15,000 TCR beta sequences at a 0.05 false discovery rate.

60 Vbeta and 13 Jbeta primers were used in PCR. TCRdb's table, derived via immunoSEQ multiplex PCR, lists solely in-frame clones and lacks some. The sample spans 85,000 to 90,000 clones; the ten largest clones claim 15%. Trimming shortened V by 8 bases and J by 3 bases, and 12 bases separated the two germline ends. This CDR3 has 13 residues. In germline, CDR1 is LNHDA, CDR2 SQIVND (reference sequence). The chain couples TRBV19 to TRBJ2-3; D is possibly TRBD2 (6 bases). The specimen was PBMCs. This TCR came from a man aged 50 or older in good health and CMV-seropositive. The CDR3 DNA reads TGTGCCAGTTCGGCAGGAGGGACAGATACGCAGTATTTT. This translates into CASSAGGTDTQYF.